This TCR beta chain was captured by sequencing in a study of CD8 T cells in ankylosing spondylitis. TCRdb ran MiXCR on the 5' RACE reads and lists one entry per CDR3 protein. Of some 340,000 distinct CDR3 sequences detected, roughly 14% appear once; the ten largest clones hold less than 1.1%. This clonotype has just a few counts. The specimen was blood, either unsorted or a sorted T cell fraction (not recorded which). The TCR comes from a male donor with ankylosing spondylitis or in good health (not recorded which).

This CDR3 reads CASSLGGQGPYEQYF. The CDR3 DNA sequence: TGCGCCAGCAGCTTGGGGGGACAGGGGCCCTACGAGCAGTACTTC. The J gene is TRBJ2-7, the V gene TRBV5-1, with TRBD1 matching over 10 bases. The CDR3 has 15 residues. Germline V gives CDR1 SGHRS, CDR2 YFSETQ. The ends lost 0 bases at V and 2 bases at J; junction bases unmatched: 2.